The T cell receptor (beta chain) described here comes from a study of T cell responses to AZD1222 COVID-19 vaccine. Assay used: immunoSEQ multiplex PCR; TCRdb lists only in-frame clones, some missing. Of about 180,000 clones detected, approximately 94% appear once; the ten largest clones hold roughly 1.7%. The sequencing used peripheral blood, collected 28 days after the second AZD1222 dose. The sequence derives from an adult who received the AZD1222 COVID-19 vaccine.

The CDR3 coding sequence is TGTGCCAGCAGCTTACGGGGGAATTCACCCCTCCACTTT. Translating gives CASSLRGNSPLHF. The chain combines TRBV7-3 with TRBJ1-6; tentatively, D is TRBD1 (5 bases). In germline, CDR1 is SGHTA, CDR2 FQGTGA. Trimming left V 2 bases short and J 7 bases short, with 6 bases between. The CDR3 is 13 amino acids.